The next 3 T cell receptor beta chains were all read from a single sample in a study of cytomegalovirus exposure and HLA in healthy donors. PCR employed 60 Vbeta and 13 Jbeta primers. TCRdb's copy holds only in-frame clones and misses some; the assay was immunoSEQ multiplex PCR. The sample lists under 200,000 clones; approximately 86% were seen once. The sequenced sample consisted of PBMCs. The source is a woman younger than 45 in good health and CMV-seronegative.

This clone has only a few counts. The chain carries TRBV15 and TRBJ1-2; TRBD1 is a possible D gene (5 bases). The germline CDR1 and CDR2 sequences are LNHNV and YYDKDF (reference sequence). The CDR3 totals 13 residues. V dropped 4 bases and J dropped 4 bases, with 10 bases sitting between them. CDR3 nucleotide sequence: TGTGCCACCAGCATAGACAGCGTCTATGGCTACACCTTC. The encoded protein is CATSIDSVYGYTF.

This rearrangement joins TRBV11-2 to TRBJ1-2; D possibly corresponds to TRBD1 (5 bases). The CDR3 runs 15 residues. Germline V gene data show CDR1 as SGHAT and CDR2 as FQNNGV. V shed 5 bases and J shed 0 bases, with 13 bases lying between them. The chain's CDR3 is CASSTLQGPNYGYTF. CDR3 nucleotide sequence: TGTGCCAGCAGCACCCTGCAGGGTCCTAACTATGGCTACACCTTC.

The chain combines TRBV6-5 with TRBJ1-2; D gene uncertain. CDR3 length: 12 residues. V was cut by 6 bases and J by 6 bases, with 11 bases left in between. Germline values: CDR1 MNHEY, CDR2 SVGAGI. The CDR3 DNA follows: TGTGCCAGCAGCAACGCGGGGAATGGCTACACCTTC. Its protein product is CASSNAGNGYTF.